This record concerns one TCR beta chain sequence. Its target antigen remains unknown. Base qualities were left out, and no much larger clone turns up one base away. The CDR3 spans 16 residues, from the cysteine through the phenylalanine. Here the CDR3 DNA is all that survives: 48 bases in frame from base 1. Sequences MGHDK (CDR1) and SYGVNS (CDR2) are obtained from the germline V gene. V lost 8 bases and J lost 3 bases, and the count of bases not matched to a germline gene is 14. The data derive from a study of beta chain features in type 1 diabetes (dated by TCRdb to 2016 to 2019). About the investigation overall: No differences in mean age, gender distribution, total cell number or subset yield were found between patients and healthy donors. A total of approximately 110,000,000 sorted cells were examined across all samples, and a strong correlation was observed between cell number per subset and RNA yield. In the study, TCRB repertoires of sorted circulating CD4+ T cell subsets from recently diagnosed type 1 diabetes patients were compared with those of matched healthy donors. Regulatory and stem cell-like memory subsets were isolated from only 8 patients and about 8 healthy donors, whereas naive and central memory subsets came from all 28 donors.

A single peripheral blood draw of approximately 120 mL on average was collected from each donor into heparinised tubes. Using a panel that included CD45RO, CCR7, CD25, CD127, CD95 and CD27, naive, central memory, regulatory and stem cell-like memory CD4+ T cells were sorted on a BD FACSAria II. Every sorted population had a purity above 98%. PBMCs were isolated right away by Lymphoprep density gradient centrifugation and were stained directly, without culture. To minimize batch effects, samples were stained and sorted in pairs, one healthy donor with one patient per experiment. Study-level results and caveats: Because cDNA rather than genomic DNA was sequenced, highly expressing activated cells could have been over-represented, although no difference in activation and CD3 levels was found between groups. Type 1 diabetes patients showed a moderate but significant shortening of TCRB CDR3 length in all four CD4+ subsets. Shorter templates might have been favored by PCR, but patient and control samples were amplified and corrected together, so both groups would have been affected equally by any skew. Fewer insertions and more nucleotide deletions at VDJ recombination sites were observed in patients with type 1 diabetes, implying thymic rearrangement abnormalities. The naive, central memory and regulatory TCRB repertoires appeared to resemble one another more closely among patients than among healthy donors. Only small numbers of individuals were included in the HLA sub-analyses, which left unresolved whether HLA type had any influence on TCRB rearrangement.

The High Capacity cDNA Reverse Transcription Kit was used to reverse transcribe all of the isolated RNA, meaning that expressed TCRB transcripts were what got sequenced. Naive, central memory and regulatory T cell samples underwent deep immunoSEQ sequencing, averaging around 3.6 million total reads per sample. Sorted cells were lysed in RLT buffer and RNA was extracted with DNase-treated RNeasy Micro or Mini kits, depending on cell number. To prevent cross-contamination, each cell subset was processed individually, whereas patient and healthy donor samples were processed jointly. TCRB sequences were amplified from cDNA with the immunoSEQ multiplex PCR, producing 87-bp fragments spanning the CDR3 region. Amplicons were sequenced on the Illumina HiSeq platform. In the source study's methods: PCR bias was corrected computationally using synthetic template baselines, and reads within Hamming distance 2 were collapsed, with unmergeable singletons discarded. By aligning reads against IMGT, V, D and J genes, CDR3 length, and insertions or deletions at six rearrangement sites were assigned. Clonotype counts were normalized to sorted cell number within each subset before computing true diversity and Gini coefficients with the tcR R package. The overlap coefficient, calculated on TCRB nucleotide sequences, was used to quantify repertoire sharing. Sourced from immuneACCESS, this table was stored by TCRdb with only in-frame sequences that have V and J called. A share of the clones is absent; for the studies checked, an unresolved V gene accounts for under half, and the remainder has no known explanation. The DNA was the basis for D and trimming; V, J and clone size are from that table. The sample has some 200,000 clones on record, about a tenth of them singletons. 1% to 1.5% of the sample is in the top ten clones.

The chain uses TRBV25-1 and TRBJ2-3; the junction holds 7 bases that match TRBD1. The sample taken for sequencing was central memory CD4+ T cells from blood. The TCR originated in a man aged 18 to 29 in good health. The DNA reads as follows: TGTGCCAGCGGTGTAGGCGGCGGCAGGGGGACAGATACGCAGTATTTT. It is translated as CASGVGGGRGTDTQYF.